The 9 T cell receptor beta chains given below trace back to one sample, sequenced in a study of cytomegalovirus exposure and HLA in healthy donors. PCR involved 60 Vbeta and 13 Jbeta primers. Profiling relied on immunoSEQ multiplex PCR, and the TCRdb table lists in-frame clones only, not all of them. Of 150,000 to 200,000 clones listed, approximately 11% are singletons. Sequences were obtained from PBMCs. The receptors were sampled from a man aged 50-60 years in good health and CMV-seropositive.

V and J are TRBV27 and TRBJ2-2, with 7 bases fitting TRBD1. V shed 3 bases and J 4 bases; nucleotides not matched to a gene: 8. Germline V gene data show CDR1 as MNHEY and CDR2 as SMNVEV (reference sequence). The CDR3 extends over 16 amino acids. The CDR3 reads CASSFQTGQGTGELFF. The CDR3 DNA follows: TGTGCCAGCAGTTTTCAGACAGGGCAGGGCACCGGGGAGCTGTTTTTT.

This clone was detected a few times. The rearrangement links TRBV9 to TRBJ2-1, with D unresolved. Germline CDR1 SGDLS, CDR2 YYNGEE. V shed 4 bases and J shed 4 bases, with 3 bases lying between them. This CDR3 has 11 residues. CDR3 sequence: CASSLYNEQFF. CDR3 in DNA: TGTGCCAGCAGCTTATACAATGAGCAGTTCTTC.

V usage is TRBV7-2 and J usage is TRBJ2-5; maybe TRBD2 (5 bases). CDR1 and CDR2 from the germline V gene are SGHTA and FQGNSA. V was cut by 5 bases and J by 5 bases, with 12 bases left in between. The CDR3 runs to 13 residues. The CDR3 protein is CASSGRTGETQYF. Here the CDR3 DNA reads TGTGCCAGCAGCGGACGGACTGGCGAGACCCAGTACTTC.

This clone was recorded a few times. The chain couples TRBV5-4 to TRBJ1-4; 9 nucleotides line up with TRBD1. The CDR3 is 15 residues long. Germline assignment: CDR1 SGHNT and CDR2 YYREEE (reference sequence). Trimming cost V 5 bases and J 8 bases; bases outside gene matches: 10. CDR3 in amino acids: CASSSNRGRREKLFF. CDR3 bases: TGTGCCAGCAGTTCGAACAGGGGGCGGAGGGAAAAACTGTTTTTT.

The genes are TRBV6-4 and TRBJ1-2; D perhaps matches TRBD1 (5 bases). Trimming removed 6 bases at V and 3 bases at J, with 11 bases between. Germline CDR1 is MRHNA and CDR2 is SNTAGT. The CDR3 totals 13 residues. CDR3 sequence (DNA): TGTGCCAGCAGCCTGGGGGGGGACTATGGCTACACCTTC. It encodes CASSLGGDYGYTF.

A word on this clone: The same CDR3 also results from other DNA sequences found in this sample. CDR3 amino acids: CASSLVRLNSPLHF. The CDR3 region has the DNA TGTGCCAGCAGCTTAGTCAGACTGAATTCACCCCTCCACTTT. The chain couples TRBV7-8 to TRBJ1-6; D unresolved. CDR1 is SGHVS and CDR2 is FQNEAQ in the germline V gene. CDR3 size: 14 residues. Trimming stripped 1 base from V and 7 bases from J, with 8 bases between.

This clone was counted between two and nine times. The chain has TRBV18 and TRBJ2-3; no firm D call. V lost 2 bases and J lost 4, with 4 bases in between. The CDR3 is 12 amino acids. The germline CDR1 and CDR2 sequences are KGHSH and LQKENI. CDR3 DNA sequence: TGTGCCAGCTCACCAGAGGCAGATACGCAGTATTTT. It codes for CASSPEADTQYF. The full variable domain, in which reference TRBV18 and TRBJ2-3 provide the parts outside the CDR3, is NAGVMQNPRHLVRRRGQEARLRCSPMKGHSHVYWYRQLPEEGLKFMVYLQKENIIDESGMPKERFSAEFPKEGPSILRIQQVVRGDSAAYFCASSPEADTQYFGPGTRLTVL.

The chain employs TRBV5-4 and TRBJ2-3, with unresolved D. The CDR3 is made up of 12 amino acids. The germline CDR1 and CDR2 sequences are SGHNT and YYREEE (reference sequence). V was trimmed by 2 bases and J by 2 bases, leaving 3 bases between them. The CDR3 sequence is CASSFHTDTQYF. The CDR3 DNA sequence: TGTGCCAGCAGCTTCCACACAGATACGCAGTATTTT.

In this sample, this clone turned up a few times. J is TRBJ2-7 and V is TRBV7-2, with TRBD2 identical over 10 bases. Germline CDR1 reads SGHTA; CDR2 reads FQGNSA. Trimming cost V 2 bases and J 4 bases; bases outside gene matches: 11. This CDR3 contains 17 residues. The CDR3 sequence is CASSLIAGGSYRYEQYF. Here the CDR3 DNA reads TGTGCCAGCAGCTTAATAGCGGGGGGATCTTATCGTTACGAGCAGTACTTC.